Each of the 26 T cell receptor beta chains below was sequenced from the same sample in a study of cytomegalovirus exposure and HLA in healthy donors. PCR used 60 Vbeta primers and 13 Jbeta primers. TCRdb's copy holds only in-frame clones and misses some; the assay was immunoSEQ multiplex PCR. The table lists roughly 120,000 clones, roughly 80% of them singletons, with 2.7% in the top ten. Sequenced input: PBMCs. The receptors were sampled from a woman in her thirties or forties in good health and CMV-seropositive.

The gene calls are TRBV10-3 and TRBJ1-1; D unresolved. The germline CDR1 and CDR2 sequences are ENHRY and SYGVKD. The CDR3 runs to 14 residues. V was trimmed by 2 bases and J by 0 bases, leaving 7 bases between them. The chain's CDR3 is CAISEAQMNTEAFF. CDR3 nucleotide sequence: TGTGCCATCAGTGAGGCACAGATGAACACTGAAGCTTTCTTT.

The gene calls are TRBV7-2 and TRBJ2-2; TRBD2 aligns across 14 bases. J was trimmed by 3 bases and V by 4 bases; bases with no gene match: 7. Germline V lookup: CDR1 SGHTA, CDR2 FQGNSA. The CDR3 has 18 residues. The CDR3 sequence: CASSSDGTSGSYTGELFF. Here the CDR3 DNA reads TGTGCCAGCAGCTCCGACGGGACTAGCGGGAGTTACACCGGGGAGCTGTTTTTT.

Only a few counts were recorded for this clone. The rearrangement joins TRBV5-1 to TRBJ1-3, with D tentatively TRBD1 (5 bases). This CDR3 contains 14 residues. Germline loops: CDR1 SGHRS, CDR2 YFSETQ. Trimming took 0 bases from V and 1 from J, leaving 5 bases between them. The CDR3 DNA sequence: TGCGCCAGCAGCTTGGGGACATCTGGAAACACCATATATTTT. This sequence encodes CASSLGTSGNTIYF.

In this sample, this clone turned up once. The genes are TRBV30 and TRBJ1-1; possibly TRBD1 for D (5 bases). CDR3 length: 14 residues. Trimming took 0 bases from V and 7 from J, leaving 15 bases between them. Germline V gene sequence: CDR1 GTSNPN, CDR2 SVGIG (reference sequence). CDR3 DNA sequence: TGTGCCTGGAGTGTACCGGGGGTCCAGAATGAAGCTTTCTTT. Protein: CAWSVPGVQNEAFF.

This clone has just a few counts. The chain combines TRBV5-6 with TRBJ1-3; the D is unclear. The CDR3 is 14 amino acids. The ends were cut back, 3 bases at V and 0 bases at J, with 7 bases in the middle. The germline CDR1 and CDR2 sequences are SGHDT and YYEEEE. CDR3 in DNA: TGTGCCAGCAGCTCCACTACCTCTGGAAACACCATATATTTT. Translated, it gives CASSSTTSGNTIYF.

J is TRBJ1-5 and V is TRBV12-5; unclear D gene. The germline V gene encodes CDR1 LGHNT and CDR2 FRNRAP. The CDR3 loop spans 14 amino acids. Between the trimmed V and J ends, which lost 7 bases and 1 base, there was a span of 11 bases. CDR3 in amino acids: CASALGVSNQPQHF. CDR3 in DNA: TGTGCTAGTGCCCTAGGAGTGAGCAATCAGCCCCAGCATTTT.

The chain uses TRBV10-3 and TRBJ2-7; 8 bases match TRBD2. The ends lost 10 bases at V and 6 bases at J; junction bases unmatched: 11. Germline assignment: CDR1 ENHRY and CDR2 SYGVKD. CDR3 length: 13 residues. The CDR3 coding sequence is TGTGCCACCCAACCGGGACTAGTTGTCGAGCAGTACTTC. It is translated as CATQPGLVVEQYF.

The V call is TRBV30, the J call TRBJ2-3; 8 bases align to TRBD2. With 0 bases clipped from V and 3 bases from J, the junction kept 2 bases outside the gene matches. The CDR3 has 14 residues. CDR1 is GTSNPN, CDR2 SVGIG, per germline (reference sequence). CDR3 nucleotides: TGTGCCTGGAGTGTGGGCGGGAGGACAGATACGCAGTATTTT. Translation gives CAWSVGGRTDTQYF. The entire variable domain, with the rest obtained from reference TRBV30 and TRBJ2-3, is as follows: SQTIHQWPATLVQPVGSPLSLECTVEGTSNPNLYWYRQAAGRGLQLLFYSVGIGQISSEVPQNLSASRPQDRQFILSSKKLLLSDSGFYLCAWSVGGRTDTQYFGPGTRLTVL.

The rearrangement links TRBV4-3 to TRBJ1-2, with D possibly TRBD1 on 5 matching bases. CDR1 is LGHNA and CDR2 is YSLEER in the germline V gene. V was clipped by 0 bases and J by 6 bases, with 14 bases between them. The CDR3 is 15 amino acids. CDR3 in amino acids: CASSQDLRGFDGYTF. The CDR3 region has the DNA TGCGCCAGCAGCCAAGATCTACGGGGGTTTGATGGCTACACCTTC.

The V gene is TRBV28, the J gene TRBJ2-5; 10 nucleotides match TRBD2. This CDR3 region has 14 residues. The germline gives CDR1 MDHEN, CDR2 SYDVKM. Trimming at V came to 8 bases and at J to 5 bases, leaving 8 bases not matched to a gene. The CDR3 DNA reads TGTGCCAGCCAAACTAGCGGGGTCAGGGAGACCCAGTACTTC. This translates into CASQTSGVRETQYF.

The chain employs TRBV5-5 and TRBJ2-1, with 13 bases identical to TRBD2. After removal of 4 bases from V and 12 bases from J, the junction contained 13 bases not matched to a gene. The germline CDR1 and CDR2 sequences are SGHKS and YYEKEE (reference sequence). The length of the CDR3 is 16 residues. As DNA, the CDR3 is TGTGCCAGCAGCCCCGGACTAGCGGGAGCCAATACCAGGCAGTTCTTC. This encodes CASSPGLAGANTRQFF.

The genes are TRBV5-1 and TRBJ1-2; no reliable D call. This CDR3 is built from 14 residues. The V end lost 4 bases, the J end lost 6 bases, and 16 bases lay between the germline ends. The germline CDR1 and CDR2 sequences are SGHRS and YFSETQ. The CDR3 here is CASSPVVLMDGYTF. CDR3 in DNA: TGCGCCAGCAGCCCCGTAGTCCTCATGGATGGCTACACCTTC.

The CDR3 region is CASSLRQGSTDTQYF. As DNA, the CDR3 is TGTGCCAGCAGCTTGAGGCAGGGGTCGACAGATACGCAGTATTTT. This chain joins TRBV5-6 and TRBJ2-3; a possible D gene is TRBD1 (6 bases). CDR1 is SGHDT, CDR2 YYEEEE, per germline. V gave up 1 base and J gave up 3 bases, with 12 bases separating them. The CDR3 totals 15 residues.

V usage is TRBV4-2 and J usage is TRBJ2-2; D perhaps matches TRBD2 (6 bases). Germline lookup yields CDR1 LGHNA and CDR2 YNFKEQ. With 4 bases removed from V and 1 base from J, the gap between germline ends came to 10 bases. CDR3 size: 15 residues. CDR3 sequence: CASSRNSGNTGELFF. The DNA of the CDR3 is TGTGCCAGCAGCCGAAATAGCGGGAACACCGGGGAGCTGTTTTTT.

Notes on this clone: Other DNA variants within this sample encode the same CDR3. The chain couples TRBV6-1 to TRBJ1-5; D might be TRBD1 (5 bases). Germline CDR1 and CDR2: MNHNS and SASEGT. V shed 5 bases and J shed 4 bases, with 15 bases lying between them. The CDR3 covers 15 residues. In DNA form, the CDR3 reads TGTGCCAGCAGTTCACCGGGAGGGGTTAATCAGCCCCAGCATTTT. It specifies CASSSPGGVNQPQHF.

This clone was found once. The chain uses TRBV7-8 and TRBJ1-2; no firm D call. Germline V gene sequence: CDR1 SGHVS, CDR2 FQNEAQ. The V end was cut by 5 bases, the J end by 4 bases, with 14 bases between. CDR3 size: 14 residues. The CDR3 is CASSPRDTAYGYTF. CDR3 coding DNA: TGTGCCAGCAGCCCGAGAGACACCGCCTATGGCTACACCTTC.

The rearrangement links TRBV7-2 to TRBJ1-2, with D hard to call. V lost 6 bases to trimming and J lost 4 bases, with 12 bases between them. This CDR3 region has 13 residues. Germline V gene data show CDR1 as SGHTA and CDR2 as FQGNSA. CDR3: CASSLPRAYGYTF. In DNA, the CDR3 is TGTGCCAGCAGTCTCCCGAGGGCCTATGGCTACACCTTC.

The chain is built from TRBV30 and TRBJ1-5; D not certain. There are 13 residues in the CDR3. V was cut by 0 bases and J by 10 bases, with 13 bases left in between. Germline CDR1 GTSNPN, CDR2 SVGIG (reference sequence). CDR3 nucleotide sequence: TGTGCCTGGAGTGTCCGGAGCGCGGAACCCCAGCATTTT. It translates to CAWSVRSAEPQHF.

This sequence joins TRBV19 and TRBJ1-2, with D unclear. There are 15 residues in the CDR3. V lost 1 base, J lost 4 bases, and 13 bases lay in between. Per germline, CDR1 LNHDA and CDR2 SQIVND (reference sequence). The CDR3 protein is CASSIGGAGPYGYTF. The DNA of the CDR3 is TGTGCCAGTAGTATAGGGGGAGCAGGCCCCTATGGCTACACCTTC.

About this clone itself: In this CDR3 the conserved last residue, phenylalanine or tryptophan, is missing, so a read error is likely. The V gene is TRBV5-6, the J gene TRBJ1-2; D might be TRBD1 (6 bases). Trimming took off 5 bases at V and 3 bases at J, with 11 bases between the two ends. Germline V gene sequence: CDR1 SGHDT, CDR2 YYEEEE. The CDR3 consists of 13 residues. CDR3 in DNA: TGTGCCAGCAGAAGGGGGTCTGACTATGGCTACACCCTC. It specifies CASRRGSDYGYTL.

The V gene is TRBV25-1, the J gene TRBJ2-3, with 8 bases fitting TRBD1. V lost 7 bases and J lost 3; bases outside the gene matches: 6. This CDR3 is built from 14 residues. The germline gives CDR1 MGHDK, CDR2 SYGVNS. CDR3 coding DNA: TGTGCCAGCAATAGTGGACAGGGTACAGATACGCAGTATTTT. This codes for CASNSGQGTDTQYF.

With respect to this clone: At one end, the junction sequence differs from germline, possibly due to a read error. This chain joins TRBV30 and TRBJ2-1, with 8 bases fitting TRBD2. There are 17 residues in the CDR3. The germline gives CDR1 GTSNPN, CDR2 SVGIG (reference sequence). CDR3 sequence: CAWSGLSGMGSHNEQFF. CDR3 nucleotides: TGTGCCTGGAGTGGGCTTAGCGGGATGGGCTCCCACAATGAGCAGTTCTTC.

This chain connects TRBV30 to TRBJ2-1; a weak D match, TRBD2 (7 bases). The CDR3 contains 16 residues. Between the trimmed V and J ends, which lost 1 base and 7 bases, there was a span of 20 bases. Germline CDR1 is GTSNPN and CDR2 is SVGIG (reference sequence). The CDR3 reads CAWSAYRGAGVNEQFF. DNA for the CDR3: TGTGCCTGGAGTGCCTACCGGGGGGCGGGAGTAAATGAGCAGTTCTTC. Together with reference TRBV30 and TRBJ2-1, the CDR3 gives the full variable domain: SQTIHQWPATLVQPVGSPLSLECTVEGTSNPNLYWYRQAAGRGLQLLFYSVGIGQISSEVPQNLSASRPQDRQFILSSKKLLLSDSGFYLCAWSAYRGAGVNEQFFGPGTRLTVL.

V usage is TRBV30 and J usage is TRBJ2-7; D remains ambiguous. The V end was cut by 0 bases, the J end by 4 bases, with 10 bases between. There are 13 residues in the CDR3. Germline V gives CDR1 GTSNPN, CDR2 SVGIG (reference sequence). CDR3 nucleotide sequence: TGTGCCTGGAGTGTGGCCGACATTTACGAGCAGTACTTC. Encoded protein: CAWSVADIYEQYF.

The chain couples TRBV7-2 to TRBJ1-2; D uncertain. The CDR3 has 15 amino acids. Looked up from germline, CDR1 is SGHTA and CDR2 is FQGNSA. Trimming cost V 0 bases and J 8 bases, with 16 bases left between them. The CDR3 coding sequence is TGTGCCAGCAGCTTAGCCCTAGTGACTCCTGGCGGCTACACCTTC. Translated, it gives CASSLALVTPGGYTF. Variable domain in full (rest from reference TRBV7-2 and TRBJ1-2): GAGVSQSPSNKVTEKGKDVELRCDPISGHTALYWYRQSLGQGLEFLIYFQGNSAPDKSGLPSDRFSAERTGGSVSTLTIQRTQQEDSAVYLCASSLALVTPGGYTFGSGTRLTVV.

The J gene is TRBJ1-2, the V gene TRBV7-9; D is uncertain. Germline V lookup: CDR1 SEHNR, CDR2 FQNEAQ (reference sequence). CDR3 size: 16 residues. Trimming shortened V by 5 bases and J by 2 bases, and 18 bases separated the two germline ends. The CDR3 region is CASSPALSRWNYGYTF. CDR3 in DNA: TGTGCCAGCAGCCCTGCCTTGTCCAGGTGGAACTATGGCTACACCTTC. Together with reference TRBV7-9 and TRBJ1-2, the CDR3 gives the full variable domain: DTGVSQNPRHKITKRGQNVTFRCDPISEHNRLYWYRQTLGQGPEFLTYFQNEAQLEKSRLLSDRFSAERPKGSFSTLEIQRTEQGDSAMYLCASSPALSRWNYGYTFGSGTRLTVV.